Below, 16 T cell receptor beta chains from the same sample are listed, as sequenced in a study of T cell responses to AZD1222 COVID-19 vaccine (dated by TCRdb to about 2021). The meaning of the sample's time point label: baseline before first vaccination. The library was produced with the immunoSEQ multiplex PCR assay. The table was pulled from immuneACCESS by TCRdb, which kept in-frame rearrangements only. Such tables lose some clones; where checked, under half of the loss comes from unresolved V genes, and the rest has no known cause. This sample comprises roughly 95,000 clones, approximately 87% of them detected only once. Together, the top ten hold less than 3% of the sample. The sequences come from peripheral blood, collected on day 0 of AZD1222 vaccination. The receptors were sampled from an adult in good health.

V is TRBV18 and J is TRBJ2-3, with D possibly TRBD2 on 5 matching bases. This CDR3 has 15 residues. Germline loops: CDR1 KGHSH, CDR2 LQKENI. The ends were cut back, 0 bases at V and 3 bases at J, with 10 bases in the middle. The DNA of the CDR3 is TGTGCCAGCTCACCACCGATATCGGGAACAGATACGCAGTATTTT. Its protein product is CASSPPISGTDTQYF.

The chain joins TRBV27 to TRBJ2-7; a weak D match, TRBD2 (6 bases). The CDR3 totals 15 residues. Germline CDR1 and CDR2: MNHEY and SMNVEV (reference sequence). Trimming left V 0 bases short and J 6 bases short, with 15 bases between. The CDR3 coding sequence is TGTGCCAGCAGTTTATCGGGAGGCGGTTACGTCGAGCAGTACTTC. Translation gives CASSLSGGGYVEQYF.

The J gene is TRBJ2-7, the V gene TRBV12-3 or TRBV12-4; 7 nucleotides match TRBD2. The CDR3 sequence is 12 residues long. V shed 5 bases and J 6 bases; nucleotides not matched to a gene: 4. CDR3 region: CASSRTSVEQYF. The CDR3 DNA sequence: TGTGCCAGCAGTCGTACTAGCGTCGAGCAGTACTTC.

The V and J genes are TRBV28 and TRBJ1-5; D not resolved. Looked up from germline, CDR1 is MDHEN and CDR2 is SYDVKM. Trimming shortened V by 11 bases and J by 1 base, and 15 bases separated the two germline ends. The CDR3 is made up of 14 amino acids. In DNA, the CDR3 is TGTGCCTGTACGGGTACAAAGAGCAATCAGCCCCAGCATTTT. Encoded protein: CACTGTKSNQPQHF.

The chain combines TRBV5-5 with TRBJ2-5; 7 bases are shared with TRBD2. The length of the CDR3 is 17 residues. V was clipped by 4 bases and J by 0 bases; unmatched bases: 12. CDR1 is SGHKS and CDR2 is YYEKEE in the germline V gene (reference sequence). The CDR3 DNA follows: TGTGCCAGCAGCCCCGGGGGAGGGGCGATGTACCAAGAGACCCAGTACTTC. Residues: CASSPGGGAMYQETQYF.

CDR3 bases: TGTGCCAGCAGCCAAGGAGGACAGGGGGAGCCCCAGTACTTC. This sequence encodes CASSQGGQGEPQYF. The chain links TRBV3-1 (or the pseudogene TRBV3-2) to TRBJ2-5; 10 bases align to TRBD1. The trim removed 1 base at V and 9 bases at J, leaving 5 bases unmatched. CDR3 length equals 14 residues. Germline loops: CDR1 LGHDT, CDR2 YNNKEL (reference sequence).

V and J are TRBV7-8 and TRBJ1-5; D ambiguous. The CDR3 spans 12 residues. Trimming removed 5 bases from V and 5 bases from J, with 7 bases in between. Germline lookup yields CDR1 SGHVS and CDR2 FQNEAQ. The CDR3 loop reads CASSPTDQPQHF. The CDR3 nucleotides are TGTGCCAGCAGCCCAACCGATCAGCCCCAGCATTTT.

In DNA form, the CDR3 reads TGCGCCAGCAGTCTGAGCGCAAATCAGCCCCAGCATTTT. Translation: CASSLSANQPQHF. This chain uses TRBV5-1 with TRBJ1-5; D gene unclear. With 5 bases removed from V and 4 bases from J, the gap between germline ends came to 10 bases. Germline CDR1 reads SGHRS; CDR2 reads YFSETQ. The CDR3 is made up of 13 amino acids. The full variable domain, rest sourced from reference TRBV5-1 and TRBJ1-5, is KAGVTQTPRYLIKTRGQQVTLSCSPISGHRSVSWYQQTPGQGLQFLFEYFSETQRNKGNFPGRFSGRQFSNSRSEMNVSTLELGDSALYLCASSLSANQPQHFGDGTRLSIL.

The rearrangement uses TRBV27 and TRBJ2-7; 7 nucleotides line up with TRBD2. The CDR3 has 18 amino acids. V shed 2 bases and J 5 bases; nucleotides not matched to a gene: 18. Germline CDR1 reads MNHEY; CDR2 reads SMNVEV (reference sequence). The CDR3 DNA reads as TGTGCCAGCAGTTTAACCCCCCCTATCCGGGAGGCACTCAACGAGCAGTACTTC. It yields the protein CASSLTPPIREALNEQYF.

V is TRBV28 and J is TRBJ1-5; a possible D gene is TRBD1 (5 bases). Between the trimmed V and J ends, which lost 6 bases and 0 bases, there was a span of 6 bases. Per germline, CDR1 MDHEN and CDR2 SYDVKM. The CDR3 runs to 13 residues. This CDR3 reads CASRDSSNQPQHF. The CDR3 nucleotides read TGTGCCAGCAGAGACAGTAGCAATCAGCCCCAGCATTTT.

V usage is TRBV28 and J usage is TRBJ1-1; possible D gene TRBD1, 5 bases. V gave up 3 bases and J gave up 1 base, with 21 bases separating them. This CDR3 is 18 amino acids long. Germline loops: CDR1 MDHEN, CDR2 SYDVKM. The CDR3 protein is CASSFYSSAGQENTEAFF. CDR3 in DNA: TGTGCCAGCAGTTTCTATAGTTCCGCGGGGCAGGAGAACACTGAAGCTTTCTTT.

The chain couples TRBV6-5 to TRBJ2-5; 11 positions agree with TRBD2. The length of the CDR3 is 14 residues. V was clipped by 8 bases and J by 4 bases; unmatched bases: 6. In germline, CDR1 is MNHEY, CDR2 SVGAGI. CDR3 sequence (DNA): TGTGCCAGCGGAACTAGCGGGAGTGGAGAGACCCAGTACTTC. It is translated as CASGTSGSGETQYF.

CDR3 in amino acids: CASSALDRGNEKLFF. CDR3 DNA: TGTGCCAGCAGCGCCCTAGACAGGGGTAATGAAAAACTGTTTTTT. V usage is TRBV7-9 and J usage is TRBJ1-4; 8 bases align to TRBD1. CDR3 length: 15 residues. CDR1 and CDR2 from the germline V gene are SEHNR and FQNEAQ (reference sequence). The trim removed 5 bases at V and 4 bases at J, leaving 6 bases unmatched.

CDR3 DNA sequence: TGTGCCAGCAGTGAAGCTACTGGAAACACCATATATTTT. This codes for CASSEATGNTIYF. The genes are TRBV2 and TRBJ1-3; D not certain. The CDR3 is 13 amino acids. V was pared by 0 bases and J by 2 bases, with 2 bases between. Germline V gene sequence: CDR1 SNHLY, CDR2 FYNNEI.

The chain has TRBV2 and TRBJ2-7; D gene unclear. The V end lost 7 bases, the J end lost 1 base, and 14 bases lay between the germline ends. The CDR3 has 14 amino acids. From germline, CDR1 is SNHLY and CDR2 FYNNEI. CDR3 protein: CASNQLSPSYEQYF. CDR3 DNA sequence: TGTGCCAGCAACCAGCTGTCCCCGTCCTACGAGCAGTACTTC.

J is TRBJ2-7 and V is TRBV5-5, with D tentatively TRBD2 (5 bases). Germline lookup yields CDR1 SGHKS and CDR2 YYEKEE (reference sequence). Trimming removed 4 bases from V and 1 base from J, with 15 bases in between. The length of the CDR3 is 15 residues. The CDR3 DNA follows: TGTGCCAGCAGCCCCCTAGGCGGGCAGTCCTACGAGCAGTACTTC. It translates to CASSPLGGQSYEQYF.